Sequencing of this T cell receptor (beta chain) was carried out in a study of blood T cell repertoires in COVID-19. Overall study: T cells, B-cell-depleted T cells, or PBMCs supplied cDNA or gDNA.

V shed 5 bases and J shed 5 bases, with 13 bases lying between them. Germline-derived CDR1 and CDR2 are MNHEY and SMNVEV (reference sequence). The CDR3 runs 15 residues. The authors' processing: Estimates of nucleated cell counts were drawn from the amplification of reference gene primers. The table came from immunoSEQ multiplex PCR; TCRdb's copy has only in-frame clones and leaves some out. The V and J calls and clone size come from that table; D and trimming were worked out from the DNA. This table has around 100,000 clones, more than 75% appearing once. This chain joins TRBV27 and TRBJ1-6; D is undetermined. The TCR sequence derives from a man between 70 and 80 years old with acute or convalescent COVID-19. Sequencing was done on a sample of peripheral blood. CDR3 in amino acids: CASSRPRVHNSPLHF. CDR3 coding DNA: TGTGCCAGCAGTCGCCCCCGGGTCCATAATTCACCCCTCCACTTT.